The rows below give T cell receptor beta chains drawn from one sample of a study of B cell selection in AIRE deficiency. Clones were sequenced by immunoSEQ multiplex PCR, and TCRdb holds only the in-frame ones, with some missing. The table shows approximately 21,000 clones, with about 94% occurring only once. Sequencing input: Tregs sorted from PBMCs. The receptors originated from a human donor with AIRE deficiency. Each CDR3 is given with its conserved first and last residue. Fields, in order: V gene, D gene, clone size, J gene, CDR3 length, CDR3 protein, CDR3 DNA. The D gene is left open where the match is weak. Expanded clones are given a class, and other clones once, few, many or no size at all.

TRBV9,TRBD1,.,TRBJ1-4,16,CASSVATGTGTEKLFF,TGTGCCAGCAGCGTAGCTACTGGGACAGGGACCGAAAAACTGTTTTTT
TRBV6-5,.,.,TRBJ1-6,14,CASRRRRIDGPLHF,TGTGCCAGCAGGCGGCGCAGGATAGATGGGCCCCTCCACTTT
TRBV6-5,TRBD1,few,TRBJ1-1,13,CASRKTGDTEAFF,TGTGCCAGCAGAAAAACAGGGGACACTGAAGCTTTCTTT
TRBV9,.,.,TRBJ1-2,12,CASSLSNYGYTF,TGTGCCAGCAGCCTTAGTAACTATGGCTACACCTTC
TRBV6-5,.,.,TRBJ2-7,14,CASSGSTGSYEQYF,TGTGCCAGCAGCGGCAGCACAGGGTCCTACGAGCAGTACTTC
TRBV10-3,.,.,TRBJ1-2,15,CAISESAGLPHGYTF,TGTGCCATCAGTGAGTCTGCGGGTCTCCCGCATGGCTACACCTTC
TRBV5-6,.,.,TRBJ2-1,14,CASSRNFDINEQFF,TGTGCCAGCAGCCGGAACTTTGACATCAATGAGCAGTTCTTC
TRBV15,.,.,TRBJ1-4,15,CATSRGISGSEKLFF,TGTGCCACCAGCAGAGGTATTAGCGGGAGCGAAAAACTGTTTTTT
TRBV27,.,.,TRBJ1-5,13,CASSSSVGQPQHF,TGTGCCAGTTCCAGTTCCGTCGGTCAGCCCCAGCATTTT
TRBV19,TRBD1,.,TRBJ1-5,15,CASNEMGQGYQPQHF,TGTGCCAGTAATGAGATGGGACAGGGATATCAGCCCCAGCATTTT
TRBV6-6,.,.,TRBJ1-3,14,CASSYRGAGNTIYF,TGTGCCAGCAGTTACAGGGGGGCTGGAAACACCATATATTTT
TRBV7-3,.,.,TRBJ2-3,14,CASSPGLYTDTQYF,TGTGCCAGCAGCCCGGGACTTTACACAGATACGCAGTATTTT
TRBV5-4,.,.,TRBJ2-5,15,CASSLEPGQTETQYF,TGTGCCAGCAGCTTGGAACCGGGACAAACAGAGACCCAGTACTTC
TRBV18,TRBD2,.,TRBJ2-3,15,CASSPTGTSGNGQYF,TGTGCCAGCTCACCAACAGGGACTAGCGGGAATGGGCAGTATTTT
TRBV25-1,TRBD2,.,TRBJ2-3,17,CASSESPSGRADDTQYF,TGTGCCAGCAGTGAGAGTCCTAGCGGGAGGGCCGACGATACGCAGTATTTT
TRBV19,.,.,TRBJ1-2,14,CASSIYSDGYGYTF,TGTGCCAGTAGTATCTACTCGGACGGCTATGGCTACACCTTC
TRBV18,TRBD2,.,TRBJ2-7,16,CASSPLTLAVFSEQYF,TGTGCCAGCTCACCACTAACACTAGCGGTGTTTAGCGAGCAGTACTTC
TRBV27,TRBD1,.,TRBJ1-5,18,CASSLAGGAGYSNQPQHF,TGTGCCAGCAGTTTGGCAGGGGGCGCGGGGTATAGCAATCAGCCCCAGCATTTT
TRBV2,TRBD1,.,TRBJ2-2,14,CASSPIQGTGELFF,TGTGCCAGCAGCCCCATACAGGGGACCGGGGAGCTGTTTTTT
TRBV2,TRBD2,.,TRBJ2-3,16,CASLPRTSEHTDTQYF,TGTGCCAGCCTCCCCCGGACTAGCGAACACACAGATACGCAGTATTTT
TRBV5-6,.,few,TRBJ1-3,15,CASSLGASSGNTIYF,TGTGCCAGCAGCTTGGGGGCCAGCTCTGGAAACACCATATATTTT
TRBV5-1,.,.,TRBJ1-3,16,CASSPGTNQAGNTIYF,TGCGCCAGCAGCCCGGGGACCAATCAGGCTGGAAACACCATATATTTT
TRBV9,TRBD2,.,TRBJ2-2,14,CASSPWAGDGELFF,TGTGCCAGCAGCCCCTGGGCGGGAGACGGGGAGCTGTTTTTT
TRBV14,.,.,TRBJ2-7,14,CASSQVRGTGEQYF,TGTGCCAGCAGCCAAGTTAGGGGCACGGGCGAGCAGTACTTC
TRBV10-3,.,.,TRBJ2-5,14,CAIRDQIGPGTQYF,TGTGCCATCAGGGATCAGATTGGGCCCGGGACCCAGTACTTC
TRBV6-1,TRBD2,once,TRBJ2-1,13,CASRSPLAGKGFF,TGTGCCAGCCGTTCCCCTTTAGCGGGAAAGGGGTTCTTC
TRBV28,TRBD1,once,TRBJ2-1,12,CASRAQGTGKFF,TGTGCCAGCAGAGCCCAGGGGACAGGGAAGTTCTTC
TRBV20-1,.,.,TRBJ2-1,11,CSATVYNEQFF,TGCAGTGCTACGGTCTACAATGAGCAGTTCTTC
TRBV28,.,.,TRBJ1-5,15,CASSLGGGGEGPQHF,TGTGCCAGCAGTTTGGGAGGGGGAGGGGAGGGGCCCCAGCATTTT
TRBV7-3,TRBD1,.,TRBJ2-5,13,CASSPWTGGTQYF,TGTGCCAGCAGCCCCTGGACAGGGGGGACCCAGTACTTC
TRBV18,.,.,TRBJ2-6,18,CASSEDRDLQSRANVLTF,TGTGCCAGCTCAGAAGACAGGGACTTACAAAGTCGGGCCAACGTCCTGACTTTC
TRBV6-6,TRBD1,.,TRBJ1-4,15,CASAPPGQSYEKLFF,TGTGCCAGCGCCCCCCCGGGACAGTCCTATGAAAAACTGTTTTTT
TRBV27,.,.,TRBJ1-5,14,CASSLYSVGQPQHF,TGTGCCAGCAGTTTATATTCGGTGGGTCAGCCCCAGCATTTT